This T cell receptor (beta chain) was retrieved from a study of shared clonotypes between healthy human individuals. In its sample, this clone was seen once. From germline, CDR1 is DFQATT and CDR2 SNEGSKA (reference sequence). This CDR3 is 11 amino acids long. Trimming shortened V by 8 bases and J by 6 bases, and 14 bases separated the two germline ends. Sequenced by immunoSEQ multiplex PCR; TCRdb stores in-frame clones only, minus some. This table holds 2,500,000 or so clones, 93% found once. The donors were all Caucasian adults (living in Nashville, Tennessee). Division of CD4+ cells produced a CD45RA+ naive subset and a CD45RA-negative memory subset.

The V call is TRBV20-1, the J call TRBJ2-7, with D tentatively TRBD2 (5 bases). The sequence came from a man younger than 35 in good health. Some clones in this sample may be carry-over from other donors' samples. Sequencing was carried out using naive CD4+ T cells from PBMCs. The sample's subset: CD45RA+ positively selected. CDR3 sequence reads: CSSTGSREQYF. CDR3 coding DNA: TGCAGTTCTACGGGGTCCCGCGAGCAGTACTTC.